This T cell receptor beta chain originates from a study of T cell responses to AZD1222 COVID-19 vaccine. Study results and caveats: The study identified only five to seven AZD1222 recipients as seropositive at baseline. The sample set comprised mostly white British donors with more females, and clonal diversity was possibly underestimated.

As regards this clone: The antigen is not known.

Germline CDR1 and CDR2: ENHRY and SYGVKD. Trimming took 6 bases from V and 1 from J, leaving 11 bases between them. The CDR3 spans 14 residues. Only in-frame clones appear in the TCRdb table, and some are missing; sequencing was by immunoSEQ multiplex PCR. Altogether a few hundred thousand clones are present, 90% to 95% being singletons, with the ten largest covering 0.55%. The material was peripheral blood, obtained on day 0 of AZD1222 vaccination. The source is an adult in good health. The chain has TRBV10-3 and TRBJ2-3, with a weak D call TRBD1 (7 bases). CDR3 nucleotides: TGTGCCATCAGGGAGGGGGCTGGCACAGATACGCAGTATTTT. This translates into CAIREGAGTDTQYF.